This TCR beta chain was recorded in a study of identical twins. Study-wide results and limits: Twins' surplus sharing was weaker for beta out-of-frame sequences.

CDR3 size: 16 residues. V lost 1 base to trimming and J lost 5 bases; unmatched junction nucleotides: 9. In germline, CDR1 is DFQATT, CDR2 SNEGSKA (reference sequence). Each CDR3 protein gets one entry after TCRdb re-called the 5' RACE reads with MiXCR. Of a few hundred thousand distinct CDR3 sequences listed, less than 25% are singletons. This clonotype has just a few counts. What it binds is not known. The sample was also linked to a second study, of T cells expressing NK-cell markers.

The sequencing input was CD4+ T cells sorted from blood. This clonotype was sampled from a woman aged 18-29 years in good health. The J gene is TRBJ2-1, the V gene TRBV20-1; 9 bases map to TRBD2. For the CDR3, the DNA is TGCAGTGCTAGAGGTATAGGCGGGGGGGTCGACAATGAGCAGTTCTTC. As protein: CSARGIGGGVDNEQFF.